This T cell receptor beta chain was recovered during a study of neurological immune-mediated disorders. The table lists this clonotype with many counts. The CDR3 extends over 15 amino acids. V lost 0 bases and J 0 bases, leaving 7 bases between the germline ends. Germline assignment: CDR1 LGHNA and CDR2 YNFKEQ. The cDNA was produced through 5'RACE with 10-nucleotide random UMIs. Each CDR3 protein gets one entry after TCRdb re-called the 5' RACE reads with MiXCR. The profile shows under 60,000 distinct CDR3 sequences, approximately 5.8% of them singletons. CD4+ or CD8+ T cells, around 1 million per library, were used for sorted libraries.

The receptor was derived from a woman between 18 and 29 years old with multiple sclerosis. The sample taken for sequencing was CD4+ T cells from blood. This chain connects TRBV4-2 to TRBJ2-3; possible D gene TRBD1, 5 bases. The CDR3 spells CASSQDGQSTDTQYF. In DNA form, the CDR3 reads TGTGCCAGCAGCCAAGATGGACAAAGCACAGATACGCAGTATTTT.